This TCR beta chain is from a study of cytomegalovirus exposure and HLA in healthy donors. Study results and limitations: Cytomegalovirus association was assigned to more than 150 TCR beta chains. Later genetic work tied a missense DCLRE1C variant to beta-chain V and J trimming.

The primer mix had 60 Vbeta and 13 Jbeta primers. Profiled with immunoSEQ multiplex PCR; TCRdb holds only in-frame clones, not every one. The sample lists approximately 120,000 clones; 70% to 85% were seen once. Concerning this clone: Its antigen is still unknown.

The ends lost 5 bases at V and 5 bases at J; junction bases unmatched: 7. Germline-derived CDR1 and CDR2 are LNHDA and SQIVND (reference sequence). The CDR3 sequence is 15 residues long. This receptor was identified in a woman in her 40s in good health and CMV-seropositive. This chain links TRBV19 with TRBJ1-4, with TRBD1 matching over 8 bases. The sample comprised PBMCs. In DNA, the CDR3 is TGTGCCAGTAGTGCCCGGACAGGGAAGAATGAAAAACTGTTTTTT. Residues: CASSARTGKNEKLFF.